A selection of T cell receptor beta chains follows, all from one sample in a study of blood T cell repertoires in COVID-19. TCRdb's copy holds only in-frame clones and misses some; the assay was immunoSEQ multiplex PCR. The repertoire includes approximately 400,000 clones, more than 80% of them detected once, and roughly 1.2% sits in the top ten. Sequencing was carried out using peripheral blood. Receptors originate from a middle-aged man with acute or convalescent COVID-19. Both conserved end residues are part of each CDR3. Each record gives: V gene, clone size, J gene, D gene, CDR3 DNA, CDR3 protein. A D gene is named only where the DNA matches it firmly. Clone size is given for some rows only: seen once, a few or many times, or a class if the clone is expanded.

v_gene: TRBV12-3/TRBV12-4
abundance: -
j_gene: TRBJ1-5
d_gene: -
CDR3nt: TGTGCCAGCAGCTCCTCAGGGGACCAGCCCCAGCATTTT
CDR3aa: CASSSSGDQPQHF

v_gene: TRBV6-1
abundance: few
j_gene: TRBJ1-5
d_gene: -
CDR3nt: TGTGCCAGCAGTGAACTACAGTTCAATCAGCCCCAGCATTTT
CDR3aa: CASSELQFNQPQHF

v_gene: TRBV4-1
abundance: -
j_gene: TRBJ1-1
d_gene: -
CDR3nt: TGCGCCAGCAGCCAAGGTGAGAGAGAAGCTTTCTTT
CDR3aa: CASSQGEREAFF

v_gene: TRBV2
abundance: -
j_gene: TRBJ2-1
d_gene: -
CDR3nt: TGTGCCAGCAGGGAAACAGAGAGCTCCTACAATGAGCAGTTCTTC
CDR3aa: CASRETESSYNEQFF

v_gene: TRBV28
abundance: once
j_gene: TRBJ2-7
d_gene: -
CDR3nt: TGTGCCAGCAGTTTGCAGGTGCCGGGGTACGAGCAGTACTTC
CDR3aa: CASSLQVPGYEQYF

v_gene: TRBV6-4
abundance: once
j_gene: TRBJ2-1
d_gene: -
CDR3nt: TGTGCCAGCAGTGACTCGAGGAGTGGGTACAATGAGCAGTTCTTC
CDR3aa: CASSDSRSGYNEQFF

v_gene: TRBV6-6
abundance: -
j_gene: TRBJ1-3
d_gene: -
CDR3nt: TGTGCCAGCAGGGGGACTTTAGGAAGCACCATATATTTT
CDR3aa: CASRGTLGSTIYF

v_gene: TRBV19
abundance: -
j_gene: TRBJ1-2
d_gene: -
CDR3nt: TGTGCCAGTAGTCGACCGGAGGGGGGGCCTTACTATGGCTACACCTTC
CDR3aa: CASSRPEGGPYYGYTF

v_gene: TRBV7-9
abundance: once
j_gene: TRBJ1-2
d_gene: -
CDR3nt: TGTGCCAGCAGTACCTCGGGGGACTATGGCTACACCTTC
CDR3aa: CASSTSGDYGYTF

v_gene: TRBV7-8
abundance: -
j_gene: TRBJ1-1
d_gene: -
CDR3nt: TGTGCCAGCAGCTTAGCGCCAGGGGTGAGCACTGAAGCTTTCTTT
CDR3aa: CASSLAPGVSTEAFF

v_gene: TRBV7-8
abundance: -
j_gene: TRBJ2-7
d_gene: -
CDR3nt: TGTGCCAGCAGCCCCACCGTTGTTATGAGCGGAGACGAATACGAGCAGTACTTC
CDR3aa: CASSPTVVMSGDEYEQYF

v_gene: TRBV29-1
abundance: few
j_gene: TRBJ2-1
d_gene: -
CDR3nt: TGCAGCGCCGAGGGAGACGTAAGCTCCTACAATGAGCAGTTCTTC
CDR3aa: CSAEGDVSSYNEQFF

v_gene: TRBV7-8
abundance: -
j_gene: TRBJ1-2
d_gene: -
CDR3nt: TGTGCCAGCAGCTTAGTGGATTTCCAGGATGGCTACACCTTC
CDR3aa: CASSLVDFQDGYTF

v_gene: TRBV2
abundance: -
j_gene: TRBJ1-6
d_gene: TRBD1
CDR3nt: TGTGCCAGCAGCCCCAGGACAGGGAGGTCACCCCTCCACTTT
CDR3aa: CASSPRTGRSPLHF

v_gene: TRBV19
abundance: few
j_gene: TRBJ1-3
d_gene: -
CDR3nt: TGTGCCAGTAGTATAGAAGCCCTAAGCTCTGGAAACACCATATATTTT
CDR3aa: CASSIEALSSGNTIYF

v_gene: TRBV18
abundance: -
j_gene: TRBJ1-2
d_gene: TRBD1
CDR3nt: TGTGCCAGCTCAGCCAGGGACAGGGGGCTAACCGATAACTATGGCTACACCTTC
CDR3aa: CASSARDRGLTDNYGYTF

v_gene: TRBV7-8
abundance: once
j_gene: TRBJ2-1
d_gene: TRBD2
CDR3nt: TGTGCCAGCAGCACAATAGCGGGTATCTCCTACAATGAGCAGTTCTTC
CDR3aa: CASSTIAGISYNEQFF

v_gene: TRBV18
abundance: -
j_gene: TRBJ1-1
d_gene: -
CDR3nt: TGTGCCAGCTCACCTCCAGGGTACGGTCCTGAAGCTTTCTTT
CDR3aa: CASSPPGYGPEAFF

v_gene: TRBV6-5
abundance: -
j_gene: TRBJ1-1
d_gene: -
CDR3nt: TGTGCCAGCAGGCGGTCAGGGGCACCTAACACTGAAGCTTTCTTT
CDR3aa: CASRRSGAPNTEAFF

v_gene: TRBV4-2
abundance: -
j_gene: TRBJ2-1
d_gene: -
CDR3nt: TGTGCCAGCAGCCCTTATACAGGGCTCTCCTACAATGAGCAGTTCTTC
CDR3aa: CASSPYTGLSYNEQFF

v_gene: TRBV3-1/TRBV3-2
abundance: -
j_gene: TRBJ2-7
d_gene: TRBD2
CDR3nt: TGTGCCAGCAGCCCCGTGCTAGCGGGTTACGAGCAGTACTTC
CDR3aa: CASSPVLAGYEQYF

v_gene: TRBV7-2
abundance: -
j_gene: TRBJ1-3
d_gene: TRBD1
CDR3nt: TGTGCCAGCAGCCGTGGAACAGGGGTCGCTGGAAACACCATATATTTT
CDR3aa: CASSRGTGVAGNTIYF

v_gene: TRBV5-6
abundance: -
j_gene: TRBJ1-1
d_gene: TRBD1
CDR3nt: TGTGCCAGCAGACAGACAGGGGTAGGGTCTGAAGCTTTCTTT
CDR3aa: CASRQTGVGSEAFF

v_gene: TRBV6-2/TRBV6-3
abundance: once
j_gene: TRBJ1-5
d_gene: -
CDR3nt: TGTGCCAGCAGCCCCGGGGGTAGTCAGCCCCAGCATTTT
CDR3aa: CASSPGGSQPQHF

v_gene: TRBV28
abundance: -
j_gene: TRBJ1-4
d_gene: -
CDR3nt: TGTGCCAGCAGTTTGGGCGGGGCAACTAATGAAAAACTGTTTTTT
CDR3aa: CASSLGGATNEKLFF

v_gene: TRBV6-5
abundance: -
j_gene: TRBJ2-5
d_gene: TRBD1
CDR3nt: TGTGCCAGCAGTTTTCGGACAGGGGGCCCAGAGACCCAGTACTTC
CDR3aa: CASSFRTGGPETQYF

v_gene: TRBV29-1
abundance: few
j_gene: TRBJ2-5
d_gene: TRBD1
CDR3nt: TGCAGCGTTGAACATTGGGACAGGGAGTGGGAGACCCAGTACTTC
CDR3aa: CSVEHWDREWETQYF

v_gene: TRBV10-1
abundance: -
j_gene: TRBJ2-7
d_gene: TRBD1
CDR3nt: TGCGCCAGCAGTGAACCCGGGACAGGGGATTTTGAGCAGTACTTC
CDR3aa: CASSEPGTGDFEQYF

v_gene: TRBV7-9
abundance: once
j_gene: TRBJ2-1
d_gene: TRBD2
CDR3nt: TGTGCCAGCAGCCATAGCGGGAGGGGGGACAATGAGCAGTTCTTC
CDR3aa: CASSHSGRGDNEQFF

v_gene: TRBV12-3/TRBV12-4
abundance: -
j_gene: TRBJ1-2
d_gene: -
CDR3nt: TGTGCCAGCAGTTCTAACAGAGCTGGCTACACCTTC
CDR3aa: CASSSNRAGYTF